What follows are 19 T cell receptor beta chains derived from one specimen sequenced in a study of T-cell reconstitution after alpha-beta-depleted transplantation in children. Unique molecular identifiers featured in how the TCRbeta library was prepared. Each CDR3 protein gets one entry after TCRdb re-called the PCR reads with MiXCR. Here the sample spans 600,000 to 700,000 distinct CDR3 sequences, around a sixth being singletons. The sample here was PBMCs from the stem cell graft donor, taken from the stem cell graft. All receptors come from a human donor who donated a stem cell graft to a child with acute myeloid leukemia.

Ten or more counts support this clonotype. The V and J genes are TRBV7-2 and TRBJ2-1; the D gene is possibly TRBD2 (5 bases). The germline V gene has CDR1 SGHTA and CDR2 FQGNSA. The CDR3 loop spans 15 amino acids. Trimming took 5 bases from V and 0 from J, leaving 11 bases between them. CDR3 loop: CASSPMGSSYNEQFF. CDR3 DNA sequence: TGTGCCAGCAGCCCAATGGGGAGCTCCTACAATGAGCAGTTCTTC.

This clonotype was picked up many times. CDR3 amino acids: CASSWGSYEQYV. In DNA form, the CDR3 reads TGTGCCAGCAGCTGGGGCTCCTACGAGCAGTACGTC. This chain uses TRBV7-9 with TRBJ2-7, with D hard to call. This CDR3 is 12 amino acids long. Looked up from germline, CDR1 is SEHNR and CDR2 is FQNEAQ (reference sequence). Trimming shortened V by 4 bases and J by 0 bases, and 4 bases separated the two germline ends.

This clonotype was observed at least ten times. The rearrangement joins TRBV6-4 to TRBJ2-1, with TRBD2 matching 13 bases. Germline lookup yields CDR1 MRHNA and CDR2 SNTAGT. With V trimmed by 5 bases and J by 9 bases, 7 bases remained unmatched. The CDR3 has 15 amino acids. CDR3 in amino acids: CASSSGTSGASEQFF. DNA for the CDR3: TGTGCCAGCAGTTCCGGGACTAGCGGGGCCAGTGAGCAGTTCTTC.

V gene TRBV29-1 combines with J gene TRBJ2-7; D call uncertain. There are 12 residues in the CDR3. V dropped 5 bases and J dropped 7 bases, with 15 bases sitting between them. From germline, CDR1 is SQVTM and CDR2 ANQGSEA. As DNA, the CDR3 is TGCAGCGTTCCAGGAGTGGCTTTGGAGCAGTACTTC. Protein: CSVPGVALEQYF.

This clonotype has a count of ten or more. The chain links TRBV20-1 to TRBJ2-1, with D perhaps matching TRBD1 or TRBD2 (5 bases each). CDR1 and CDR2 from the germline V gene are DFQATT and SNEGSKA (reference sequence). This CDR3 has 16 residues. V was pared by 0 bases and J by 0 bases, with 12 bases between. CDR3: CSARDPGGSSYNEQFF. As DNA, the CDR3 is TGCAGTGCTAGAGACCCTGGGGGAAGCTCCTACAATGAGCAGTTCTTC.

This CDR3 is CASSYREATYEQYF. The CDR3 nucleotides are TGCGCCAGCAGCTACCGGGAGGCCACCTACGAGCAGTACTTC. The V gene is TRBV5-1, the J gene TRBJ2-7; TRBD2 aligns across 7 bases. After removal of 3 bases from V and 2 bases from J, the junction contained 5 bases not matched to a gene. Germline V gene sequence: CDR1 SGHRS, CDR2 YFSETQ. This CDR3 region has 14 residues. The variable domain in full, with the rest retrieved from reference TRBV5-1 and TRBJ2-7, is KAGVTQTPRYLIKTRGQQVTLSCSPISGHRSVSWYQQTPGQGLQFLFEYFSETQRNKGNFPGRFSGRQFSNSRSEMNVSTLELGDSALYLCASSYREATYEQYFGPGTRLTVT.

This clonotype was recorded a few times. This sequence joins TRBV5-6 and TRBJ1-1; 7 bases align to TRBD1. Trimming at V came to 4 bases and at J to 0 bases, leaving 6 bases not matched to a gene. The CDR3 has 15 amino acids. Germline CDR1 is SGHDT and CDR2 is YYEEEE. The CDR3 sequence is CASSLYRGMNTEAFF. CDR3 in DNA: TGTGCCAGCAGCCTCTACAGGGGCATGAACACTGAAGCTTTCTTT.

This clonotype was seen ten or more times. The gene calls are TRBV29-1 and TRBJ1-2; 7 bases are a match to TRBD1. The germline V gene has CDR1 SQVTM and CDR2 ANQGSEA. The CDR3 is 11 residues long. Trimming at V came to 6 bases and at J to 12 bases, leaving 10 bases not matched to a gene. The CDR3, as DNA: TGCAGCGTGTACAGGGGTGGGGCGGACACCTTC. Protein: CSVYRGGADTF.

This clonotype was observed at least ten times. V and J are TRBV7-2 and TRBJ2-5, with 7 bases identical to TRBD2. CDR1 is SGHTA and CDR2 is FQGNSA in the germline V gene. V trimming: 4 bases; J trimming: 5 bases; junction bases outside the gene matches: 7. This CDR3 spans 14 amino acids. For the CDR3, the DNA is TGTGCCAGCAGCTCGGACGGGAGGAGGGAGACCCAGTACTTC. This encodes CASSSDGRRETQYF.

V and J are TRBV14 and TRBJ2-5; D gene ambiguous. The germline gives CDR1 SGHDN, CDR2 FVKESK. CDR3 size: 13 residues. V was cut by 0 bases and J by 5 bases, with 7 bases left in between. CDR3 in amino acids: CASSQELGETQYF. The CDR3 coding sequence is TGTGCCAGCAGCCAAGAACTCGGGGAGACCCAGTACTTC. Together with reference TRBV14 and TRBJ2-5, the CDR3 gives the full variable domain: EAGVTQFPSHSVIEKGQTVTLRCDPISGHDNLYWYRRVMGKEIKFLLHFVKESKQDESGMPNNRFLAERTGGTYSTLKVQPAELEDSGVYFCASSQELGETQYFGPGTRLLVL.

This clonotype was counted many times. V usage is TRBV27 and J usage is TRBJ2-7; D is uncertain. The CDR3 contains 11 residues. V lost 5 bases and J 0 bases, leaving 2 bases between the germline ends. Per germline, CDR1 MNHEY and CDR2 SMNVEV (reference sequence). CDR3 DNA: TGTGCCAGCAGTCTCTCCTACGAGCAGTACGTC. This sequence encodes CASSLSYEQYV.

The chain links TRBV20-1 to TRBJ2-7; D is possibly TRBD1 (7 bases). CDR3 size: 15 residues. V lost 0 bases to trimming and J lost 3 bases, with 15 bases between them. Germline V CDR1 and CDR2: DFQATT, SNEGSKA (reference sequence). The CDR3 loop reads CSARDRPGGYYEQYF. For the CDR3, the DNA is TGCAGTGCTAGAGATAGGCCAGGGGGGTACTACGAGCAGTACTTC.

The CDR3 is CASSPPGHEQYV. The CDR3 coding sequence is TGTGCCAGCAGTCCCCCTGGACACGAGCAGTACGTC. V is TRBV28 and J is TRBJ2-7; no firm D call. V dropped 5 bases and J dropped 5 bases, with 10 bases sitting between them. Germline lookup yields CDR1 MDHEN and CDR2 SYDVKM. This CDR3 has 12 amino acids.

This clonotype has a count of ten or more. This chain uses TRBV29-1 with TRBJ2-4; TRBD1 is a possible D gene (6 bases). The CDR3 covers 10 residues. V shed 6 bases and J shed 10 bases, with 10 bases lying between them. From germline, CDR1 is SQVTM and CDR2 ANQGSEA. The CDR3 is CSVADSIQYF. CDR3 coding DNA: TGCAGCGTCGCGGACAGTATTCAGTACTTC.

This rearrangement joins TRBV20-1 to TRBJ1-2; 7 positions agree with TRBD1. Germline CDR1 and CDR2: DFQATT and SNEGSKA (reference sequence). The CDR3 is 12 amino acids. V was clipped by 6 bases and J by 3 bases; unmatched bases: 4. CDR3 sequence reads: CSATGTDYGYTF. The CDR3 DNA reads TGCAGTGCCACCGGGACAGACTATGGCTACACCTTC.

This clonotype occurred many times. J is TRBJ1-2 and V is TRBV20-1; 10 nucleotides agree with TRBD1. With V trimmed by 5 bases and J by 1 base, 4 bases remained unmatched. CDR1 DFQATT and CDR2 SNEGSKA come from the germline V gene (reference sequence). The CDR3 sequence is 14 residues long. CDR3 in amino acids: CSAGGQGSNYGYTF. In nucleotides, the CDR3 is TGCAGTGCTGGGGGACAGGGGAGTAACTATGGCTACACCTTC.

The CDR3 sequence is CASSPSSGNEQFF. The CDR3 coding sequence is TGTGCCAGCTCACCTTCGTCAGGCAATGAGCAGTTCTTC. The rearrangement uses TRBV18 and TRBJ2-1; no clear D. Trimming cost V 3 bases and J 6 bases, with 9 bases left between them. CDR1 and CDR2 from the germline V gene are KGHSH and LQKENI. This CDR3 has 13 amino acids.

This sequence joins TRBV12-3 or TRBV12-4 and TRBJ2-3; TRBD2 aligns across 12 bases. The V and J ends lost 3 bases and 1 base, in that order; junction bases with no gene match: 2. The CDR3 is 16 residues long. The CDR3 DNA follows: TGTGCCAGCAGTTTCCGGACTAGCGGGGGCACAGATACGCAGTATTTT. As protein: CASSFRTSGGTDTQYF.

This clonotype was seen ten or more times. This chain links TRBV20-1 with TRBJ1-5; D is uncertain. V was shortened by 0 bases and J by 7 bases, with 10 bases between the two germline ends. This CDR3 region has 13 residues. CDR1 DFQATT and CDR2 SNEGSKA come from the germline V gene (reference sequence). Here the CDR3 DNA reads TGCAGTGCTAGAGATGCGTTTAGGCAGCCCCAGCATTTT. Translating gives CSARDAFRQPQHF.